A selection of T cell receptor beta chains follows, all from one sample in a study of radiotherapy plus CTLA-4 blockade in lung cancer. Here immunoSEQ multiplex PCR was the method, and the copy in TCRdb shows in-frame clones only, minus some. The sample contains roughly 80,000 clones, 78% of which appear only once. The source material was peripheral blood, sampled from a patient treated with radiotherapy plus ipilimumab. These TCRs come from a human donor with non-small cell lung cancer who had a partial response to radiotherapy plus ipilimumab. Some clones in this sample may be carry-over from other donors' samples. Both conserved end residues are part of each CDR3. A D gene is named only where the DNA matches it firmly. Rows may omit the clone size; those that give it use once, few, many or a size class.

j_call clone_size v_call d_call cdr3_aa cdr3_nt
TRBJ1-2 . TRBV9 . CASSPQTASNYGYTF TGTGCCAGCAGCCCCCAGACAGCATCTAACTATGGCTACACCTTC
TRBJ2-3 . TRBV4-2 . CASSQEGGGRDTQYF TGTGCCAGCAGCCAGGAGGGGGGCGGGAGAGATACGCAGTATTTT
TRBJ1-4 . TRBV14 . CASSQDTTGTPNEKLFF TGTGCCAGCAGCCAAGATACTACAGGGACACCTAACGAAAAACTGTTTTTT
TRBJ2-7 . TRBV18 TRBD1 CASSPRRQGSYEQYF TGTGCCAGCTCACCGAGACGACAGGGGTCCTACGAGCAGTACTTC
TRBJ1-4 once TRBV5-1 TRBD1 CASSSGQGNEKLFF TGCGCCAGCAGCTCCGGACAGGGAAATGAAAAACTGTTTTTT
TRBJ1-1 medium-sized TRBV5-1 . CASSLGAGENTEAFF TGCGCCAGCAGCTTGGGGGCCGGGGAGAACACTGAAGCTTTCTTT
TRBJ2-3 few TRBV11-3 . CASSLLGGLRSDTQYF TGTGCCAGCAGCCTACTGGGGGGGCTCCGTTCGGATACGCAGTATTTT
TRBJ2-7 . TRBV7-2 TRBD2 CASSITSGGAISEQYF TGTGCCAGCAGCATCACTAGCGGGGGGGCAATTAGCGAGCAGTACTTC
TRBJ2-1 once TRBV7-9 . CASSSPRFSPKVNEQFF TGTGCCAGCAGCTCCCCCCGTTTTAGCCCCAAGGTCAATGAGCAGTTCTTC
TRBJ2-3 . TRBV5-1 TRBD2 CASSLGGSGSSSTDTQYF TGCGCCAGCAGCTTGGGAGGTAGCGGGAGCTCGAGCACAGATACGCAGTATTTT
TRBJ1-6 . TRBV28 . CASSLWSGGNSPLHF TGTGCCAGCAGTTTATGGTCGGGGGGAAATTCACCCCTCCACTTT
TRBJ2-1 . TRBV19 TRBD1 CASSIGDWDSPSSYNEQFF TGTGCCAGTAGTATAGGAGATTGGGACAGCCCGAGCTCCTACAATGAGCAGTTCTTC
TRBJ1-2 few TRBV6-4 TRBD1 CASSQQPGQPNYGYTF TGTGCCAGCAGCCAACAGCCGGGACAGCCTAACTATGGCTACACCTTC
TRBJ2-5 once TRBV18 TRBD1 CASSRRTGGTETQYF TGTGCCAGCTCGCGCCGGACAGGGGGCACTGAGACCCAGTACTTC
TRBJ1-6 . TRBV18 . CASSPEARGSPLHF TGTGCCAGCTCACCAGAGGCGCGGGGCTCACCCCTCCACTTT
TRBJ1-3 . TRBV15 . CATSREQGTQNTIYF TGTGCCACCAGCAGAGAGCAGGGGACCCAGAACACCATATATTTT
TRBJ2-1 medium-sized TRBV7-9 TRBD2 CASSPLGLGKFF TGTGCCAGCAGCCCTTTGGGACTAGGAAAGTTCTTC
TRBJ1-2 once TRBV28 TRBD1 CASSLRTGGYTF TGTGCCAGCAGTCTACGGACAGGCGGCTACACCTTC
TRBJ1-1 . TRBV9 . CASSARQNTEAFF TGTGCCAGCAGCGCCCGACAGAACACTGAAGCTTTCTTT
TRBJ1-1 once TRBV28 . CASTTGVAAFF TGTGCCAGCACGACCGGGGTGGCAGCTTTCTTT
TRBJ2-7 . TRBV28 TRBD2 CASSPLAERYEQYF TGTGCCAGCAGTCCACTAGCGGAGCGCTACGAGCAGTACTTC
TRBJ1-5 . TRBV2 TRBD1 CASREGQGVAQPQHF TGTGCCAGCAGGGAGGGACAGGGGGTGGCTCAGCCCCAGCATTTT
TRBJ2-1 . TRBV19 . CASSIGGGPWNEQFF TGTGCCAGTAGTATAGGGGGGGGGCCTTGGAATGAGCAGTTCTTC
TRBJ2-2 . TRBV18 TRBD1 CASSPPRGTGRPGELFF TGTGCCAGCTCACCCCCGAGAGGGACAGGTCGGCCCGGGGAGCTGTTTTTT
TRBJ2-7 . TRBV5-1 TRBD2 CASSPGTKTYEQYF TGCGCCAGCAGTCCCGGGACTAAGACCTACGAGCAGTACTTC
TRBJ2-7 . TRBV6-5 TRBD2 CASSQLAGGTVQYF TGTGCCAGCAGTCAATTAGCGGGAGGGACAGTGCAGTACTTC
TRBJ1-3 . TRBV15 . CATSRSLQGSGNTIYF TGTGCCACCAGCAGAAGTCTACAGGGATCTGGAAACACCATATATTTT
TRBJ2-3 few TRBV7-9 . CASSLGGHITDTQYF TGTGCCAGCAGCTTAGGGGGACACATCACAGATACGCAGTATTTT
TRBJ2-7 . TRBV30 . CAWSVGQFYEQYF TGTGCCTGGAGTGTAGGACAATTTTACGAGCAGTACTTC
TRBJ2-5 . TRBV9 TRBD2 CASSAGGLAGAETQYF TGTGCCAGCAGCGCGGGGGGACTAGCGGGAGCAGAGACCCAGTACTTC
TRBJ2-3 . TRBV7-2 TRBD2 CASSFAGLAGGPTDTQYF TGTGCCAGCAGCTTCGCCGGACTAGCGGGGGGACCCACAGATACGCAGTATTTT
TRBJ2-2 . TRBV9 . CASSVPPPAGELFF TGTGCCAGCAGCGTACCCCCCCCCGCCGGGGAGCTGTTTTTT
TRBJ2-1 . TRBV5-1 TRBD2 CASSLASGGYNEQFF TGCGCCAGCAGCTTGGCTAGCGGGGGATACAATGAGCAGTTCTTC
TRBJ2-1 . TRBV2 TRBD2 CASSGLAGAPNEQFF TGTGCCAGCAGCGGACTAGCGGGAGCCCCCAATGAGCAGTTCTTC
TRBJ1-2 . TRBV5-1 . CASSSARADGYTF TGCGCCAGCAGCTCCGCGAGGGCGGATGGCTACACCTTC
TRBJ2-3 . TRBV5-1 TRBD2 CASSNSGNTDTQYF TGCGCCAGCAGCAATAGCGGGAATACAGATACGCAGTATTTT
TRBJ2-7 once TRBV7-3 TRBD1 CASSPETGNSYEQYF TGTGCCAGCAGCCCGGAGACAGGGAACTCCTACGAGCAGTACTTC
TRBJ2-1 . TRBV5-4 TRBD2 CASSPPAGGYNEQFF TGTGCCAGCAGCCCGCCAGCGGGGGGGTACAATGAGCAGTTCTTC
TRBJ2-3 . TRBV5-1 TRBD2 CASSKGLAGHTSSTDTQYF TGCGCCAGCAGCAAGGGACTAGCGGGGCATACGTCTAGCACAGATACGCAGTATTTT
TRBJ1-5 . TRBV28 TRBD1 CASSLSSRDRDNQPQHF TGTGCCAGCAGTTTATCAAGCCGGGACAGGGACAATCAGCCCCAGCATTTT
TRBJ2-4 . TRBV6-1 TRBD1 CASRQDRWTKNIQYF TGTGCCAGCAGACAGGACAGGTGGACCAAAAACATTCAGTACTTC
TRBJ1-4 . TRBV5-6 TRBD1 CASSSTGGEEKLFF TGTGCCAGCAGCTCCACAGGGGGCGAAGAAAAACTGTTTTTT
TRBJ2-1 . TRBV7-2 . CASSFTNSYNEQFF TGTGCCAGCAGCTTTACAAATTCCTACAATGAGCAGTTCTTC
TRBJ2-7 . TRBV14 TRBD1 CASSESGTGAYEQYF TGTGCCAGCAGCGAATCCGGGACAGGGGCCTACGAGCAGTACTTC
TRBJ2-6 . TRBV2 . CASYGANVLTF TGTGCCAGCTATGGGGCCAACGTCCTGACTTTC
TRBJ2-5 . TRBV28 . CASSVIASRNQETQYF TGTGCCAGCAGTGTGATTGCCTCTAGGAACCAAGAGACCCAGTACTTC
TRBJ2-4 . TRBV19 TRBD1 CASSITQGAVRNIQYF TGTGCCAGTAGTATCACGCAGGGGGCGGTTAGAAACATTCAGTACTTC
TRBJ2-7 once TRBV5-1 TRBD2 CASRSGLATFTTPYEQYF TGCGCCAGCAGATCCGGACTAGCGACTTTCACAACGCCCTACGAGCAGTACTTC
TRBJ1-2 . TRBV7-9 . CASNHRGYGYTF TGTGCCAGCAACCACCGGGGCTATGGCTACACCTTC
TRBJ2-2 . TRBV5-4 TRBD1 CASSRPGGRNTGELFF TGTGCCAGCAGCAGACCAGGGGGACGGAACACCGGGGAGCTGTTTTTT
TRBJ2-1 few TRBV7-3 . CASSSTGTSSNEQFF TGTGCCAGCAGCTCCACAGGGACCTCGAGCAATGAGCAGTTCTTC
TRBJ2-1 once TRBV30 . CAWSVRGSPIYNEQFF TGTGCCTGGAGTGTACGGGGTTCCCCCATCTACAATGAGCAGTTCTTC